Listed here are 30 T cell receptor beta chains from one sample, sequenced in a study of long-term antiretroviral therapy in people with HIV. The immunoSEQ assay was v3.0, run at survey level. Profiled with immunoSEQ multiplex PCR; TCRdb holds only in-frame clones, not every one. The sample includes around 40,000 clones, approximately 86% of them seen just once. Source: unsorted PBMCs, taken just before starting antiretroviral therapy. All receptors come from a woman under 30 with HIV.

The rearrangement links TRBV19 to TRBJ2-5, with a tentative D call TRBD1 (8 bases). The CDR3 length is 15 residues. Trimming removed 7 bases from V and 5 bases from J, with 20 bases in between. Germline V gene data show CDR1 as LNHDA and CDR2 as SQIVND (reference sequence). This chain's CDR3 is CASTPTGGGLETQYF. CDR3 in DNA: TGTGCCAGTACCCCTACAGGGGGAGGGTTGGAGACCCAGTACTTC.

Points on this clone: Relative to the germline gene, one junction end is altered; a read error may explain this. CDR3 DNA sequence: TGTGCCACTAGTAAAGATTTCTATGGCTACACCTTC. Translation: CATSKDFYGYTF. The chain combines TRBV19 with TRBJ1-2; D is unclear. The CDR3 totals 12 residues. The germline gives CDR1 LNHDA, CDR2 SQIVND (reference sequence).

The chain carries TRBV19 and TRBJ2-7; D possibly corresponds to TRBD1 (5 bases). Germline V gene sequence: CDR1 LNHDA, CDR2 SQIVND (reference sequence). V gave up 2 bases and J gave up 5 bases, with 16 bases separating them. The CDR3 consists of 15 residues. The CDR3 nucleotides are TGTGCCAGTAGTATAAGGGGTCCCGTAGGCGACGAGCAGTACTTC. It translates to CASSIRGPVGDEQYF. The full variable domain, completed using reference TRBV19 and TRBJ2-7, is DGGITQSPKYLFRKEGQNVTLSCEQNLNHDAMYWYRQDPGQGLRLIYYSQIVNDFQKGDIAEGYSVSREKKESFPLTVTSAQKNPTAFYLCASSIRGPVGDEQYFGPGTRLTVT.

V gene TRBV7-6 combines with J gene TRBJ2-3, with D possibly TRBD2 on 6 matching bases. V dropped 2 bases and J dropped 5 bases, with 8 bases sitting between them. The CDR3 extends over 13 amino acids. Per germline, CDR1 SGHVS and CDR2 FNYEAQ. CDR3 sequence reads: CASSLRREDTQYF. CDR3 nucleotides: TGTGCCAGCAGCTTAAGGAGGGAAGATACGCAGTATTTT. The full variable domain, completed using reference TRBV7-6 and TRBJ2-3, is GAGVSQSPRYKVTKRGQDVALRCDPISGHVSLYWYRQALGQGPEFLTYFNYEAQQDKSGLPNDRFSAERPEGSISTLTIQRTEQRDSAMYRCASSLRREDTQYFGPGTRLTVL.

V is TRBV7-9 and J is TRBJ1-1; D possibly corresponds to TRBD1 (5 bases). Germline V lookup: CDR1 SEHNR, CDR2 FQNEAQ (reference sequence). The V gene lost 3 bases and the J gene lost 6 bases, with 23 bases spanning the gap. The CDR3 runs to 17 residues. The CDR3 spells CASSFFRSGGVEAEAFF. The CDR3, as DNA: TGTGCCAGCAGCTTTTTTCGGTCGGGAGGGGTGGAGGCTGAAGCTTTCTTT. Combining the CDR3 with reference TRBV7-9 and TRBJ1-1 gives the whole variable domain DTGVSQNPRHKITKRGQNVTFRCDPISEHNRLYWYRQTLGQGPEFLTYFQNEAQLEKSRLLSDRFSAERPKGSFSTLEIQRTEQGDSAMYLCASSFFRSGGVEAEAFFGQGTRLTVV.

The V and J genes are TRBV4-3 and TRBJ1-2; D may be TRBD1 (6 bases). Germline CDR1 reads LGHNA; CDR2 reads YSLEER. V dropped 3 bases and J dropped 2 bases, with 13 bases sitting between them. This CDR3 is 15 amino acids long. The CDR3 spells CASSQTTGSNYGYTF. CDR3 DNA sequence: TGCGCCAGCAGCCAGACTACAGGGTCAAACTATGGCTACACCTTC.

The J gene is TRBJ2-7, the V gene TRBV19; no definite D call. Germline V lookup: CDR1 LNHDA, CDR2 SQIVND (reference sequence). The CDR3 sequence is 12 residues long. Trimming shortened V by 5 bases and J by 3 bases, and 8 bases separated the two germline ends. The CDR3 region is CASSSANYEQYF. CDR3 nucleotide sequence: TGTGCCAGTAGTTCAGCGAACTACGAGCAGTACTTC.

V is TRBV5-8 and J is TRBJ1-1; D gene unclear. Germline V gives CDR1 SGHTS, CDR2 YDEGEE. Trimming shortened V by 4 bases and J by 3 bases, and 22 bases separated the two germline ends. The CDR3 contains 17 residues. CDR3 bases: TGTGCCAGCAGCCTAAACTTAGGGTTGTGGGAAGACACTGAAGCTTTCTTT. Encoded protein: CASSLNLGLWEDTEAFF.

This clone is a singleton in its sample. The CDR3 is CAPFPHSNQPQHF. The CDR3 nucleotides read TGTGCCCCCTTCCCCCATAGCAATCAGCCCCAGCATTTT. The chain recombines TRBV25-1 with TRBJ1-5, with D unresolved. The germline V gene has CDR1 MGHDK and CDR2 SYGVNS. The CDR3 sequence is 13 residues long. The germline V and J ends were trimmed by 11 bases and 0 bases, with 11 bases remaining between them.

The chain is built from TRBV7-6 and TRBJ1-1; TRBD1 might be the D (6 bases). Germline CDR1 reads SGHVS; CDR2 reads FNYEAQ. V was trimmed by 5 bases and J by 8 bases, leaving 12 bases between them. This CDR3 is 12 amino acids long. In DNA form, the CDR3 reads TGTGCCAGCAGCCTGGGCAGGGGCGAAGCTTTCTTT. Amino acid sequence: CASSLGRGEAFF.

This sequence joins TRBV4-3 and TRBJ2-3; the match to TRBD2 covers 10 bases. The length of the CDR3 is 19 residues. The V gene's germline CDR1 is LGHNA and CDR2 YSLEER. V lost 0 bases, J lost 2 bases, and 11 bases stayed unmatched. The CDR3 protein is CASSQEGESGRVNTDTQYF. The CDR3 nucleotides read TGCGCCAGCAGCCAAGAGGGGGAGAGCGGGAGGGTTAACACAGATACGCAGTATTTT.

The chain is built from TRBV19 and TRBJ2-7; 9 bases agree with TRBD1. The CDR3 covers 13 residues. Unmatched junction bases numbered 4, after V lost 5 bases and J lost 5 bases. CDR1 and CDR2 from the germline V gene are LNHDA and SQIVND (reference sequence). CDR3 amino acids: CASSSGQGDEQYF. For the CDR3, the DNA is TGTGCCAGTAGTTCGGGACAGGGAGACGAGCAGTACTTC.

The chain combines TRBV7-8 with TRBJ1-1; tentative D call: TRBD1 (5 bases). V lost 0 bases to trimming and J lost 4 bases, with 12 bases between them. Germline-derived CDR1 and CDR2 are SGHVS and FQNEAQ. This CDR3 has 15 residues. CDR3: CASSLAGGRSTEAFF. CDR3 coding DNA: TGTGCCAGCAGCTTAGCGGGGGGAAGAAGCACTGAAGCTTTCTTT. Full variable domain (missing parts from reference TRBV7-8 and TRBJ1-1): GAGVSQSPRYKVAKRGQDVALRCDPISGHVSLFWYQQALGQGPEFLTYFQNEAQLDKSGLPSDRFFAERPEGSVSTLKIQRTQQEDSAVYLCASSLAGGRSTEAFFGQGTRLTVV.

J is TRBJ2-2 and V is TRBV7-2, with D uncertain. This CDR3 contains 15 residues. The V gene's germline CDR1 is SGHTA and CDR2 FQGNSA. V lost 3 bases and J 0 bases, leaving 8 bases between the germline ends. CDR3 in amino acids: CASSFSSTNTGELFF. As DNA, the CDR3 is TGTGCCAGCAGCTTCAGCAGCACGAACACCGGGGAGCTGTTTTTT.

V is TRBV12-1 and J is TRBJ1-5; the listed D gene, TRBD1, was not tested against the DNA. TRBV12-1 is shown as a pseudogene. The CDR3 loop spans 17 amino acids. This CDR3 reads CASSISRDRGCNQPQHF. In DNA, the CDR3 is TGTGCCAGCAGCATTTCCCGGGACAGGGGTTGCAATCAGCCCCAGCATTTT.

This chain links TRBV28 with TRBJ1-2; TRBD1 might be the D (5 bases). The germline gives CDR1 MDHEN, CDR2 SYDVKM. The CDR3 is 15 amino acids. V was cut by 8 bases and J by 6 bases, with 22 bases left in between. CDR3: CASLIGSGTADGYTF. In DNA form, the CDR3 reads TGTGCCAGCTTAATAGGATCCGGGACCGCAGATGGCTACACCTTC.

The rearrangement joins TRBV9 to TRBJ1-1, with D tentatively TRBD1 (5 bases). Germline loops: CDR1 SGDLS, CDR2 YYNGEE. Trimming took off 3 bases at V and 2 bases at J, with 14 bases between the two ends. The CDR3 is 15 residues long. CDR3 region: CASSALRGRNTEAFF. In DNA form, the CDR3 reads TGTGCCAGCAGCGCGTTGCGGGGCAGAAACACTGAAGCTTTCTTT.

The chain combines TRBV14 with TRBJ2-3; D uncertain. CDR3 size: 13 residues. Germline CDR1 reads SGHDN; CDR2 reads FVKESK. V was shortened by 2 bases and J by 8 bases, with 11 bases between the two germline ends. CDR3 nucleotide sequence: TGTGCCAGCAGCCAAAGAGTCCTCGGTACGCAGTATTTT. Its translation: CASSQRVLGTQYF. The variable domain in full, completed from reference TRBV14 and TRBJ2-3, reads EAGVTQFPSHSVIEKGQTVTLRCDPISGHDNLYWYRRVMGKEIKFLLHFVKESKQDESGMPNNRFLAERTGGTYSTLKVQPAELEDSGVYFCASSQRVLGTQYFGPGTRLTVL.

This clone was counted once. V gene TRBV28 combines with J gene TRBJ2-7; 9 bases map to TRBD2. Unmatched junction bases numbered 2, after V lost 2 bases and J lost 6 bases. Germline assignment: CDR1 MDHEN and CDR2 SYDVKM. CDR3 length equals 13 residues. CDR3 loop: CASSLGGGAEQYF. In nucleotides, the CDR3 is TGTGCCAGCAGTTTAGGCGGGGGGGCCGAGCAGTACTTC.

This sequence joins TRBV7-9 and TRBJ2-5, with TRBD1 matching 9 bases. There are 15 residues in the CDR3. The germline V gene encodes CDR1 SEHNR and CDR2 FQNEAQ (reference sequence). Trimming cost V 5 bases and J 5 bases; bases outside gene matches: 9. The CDR3 bases are TGTGCCAGCAGCGCGACACAGGGGGCCGGGGAGACCCAGTACTTC. Amino acid sequence: CASSATQGAGETQYF.

The J gene is TRBJ2-3, the V gene TRBV7-2, with TRBD2 identical over 9 bases. The V segment lost 0 bases and the J segment 5 bases; nucleotides outside the gene matches: 3. Germline CDR1 reads SGHTA; CDR2 reads FQGNSA. The CDR3 has 15 amino acids. In DNA, the CDR3 is TGTGCCAGCAGCTTAGCTAGCGGGAGAATAGATACGCAGTATTTT. Protein sequence: CASSLASGRIDTQYF.

The rearrangement joins TRBV7-9 to TRBJ2-1; 13 nucleotides align to TRBD2. Losses at the gene ends were 5 bases for V and 1 base for J; bases not matched to a gene: 2. The CDR3 runs 16 residues. CDR1 and CDR2 (germline): SEHNR, FQNEAQ (reference sequence). Written as DNA, the CDR3 is TGTGCCAGCAGCATACTAGCGGGAGGGTCCTACAATGAGCAGTTCTTC. Translation: CASSILAGGSYNEQFF.

V and J are TRBV5-1 and TRBJ1-4, with D perhaps TRBD1 (5 bases). Germline V gene lookup returns CDR1 SGHRS and CDR2 YFSETQ. CDR3 size: 13 residues. The ends were cut back, 4 bases at V and 8 bases at J, with 12 bases in the middle. Written as DNA, the CDR3 is TGCGCCAGCAGCGCTACAGGAGGGGAAAAACTGTTTTTT. Translation gives CASSATGGEKLFF.

This chain joins TRBV6-5 and TRBJ1-4, with a tentative D call TRBD1 (6 bases). The V and J ends lost 0 bases and 8 bases respectively, with 16 bases between them. This CDR3 spans 16 amino acids. Germline lookup yields CDR1 MNHEY and CDR2 SVGAGI. In DNA, the CDR3 is TGTGCCAGCAGTTACTCAGGGGCAGGGGAGGGGGAAAAACTGTTTTTT. Translation: CASSYSGAGEGEKLFF.

CDR3 protein: CASSLVASGHYEQYF. CDR3 coding DNA: TGTGCCAGCAGCTTAGTGGCTAGCGGGCACTACGAGCAGTACTTC. V gene TRBV11-2 combines with J gene TRBJ2-7; 8 positions match TRBD2. CDR3 length: 15 amino acids. From germline, CDR1 is SGHAT and CDR2 FQNNGV. Trimming at V came to 1 base and at J to 3 bases, leaving 5 bases not matched to a gene.

The J gene is TRBJ1-3, the V gene TRBV27; D is ambiguous. The CDR3 totals 13 residues. Deletions cut 2 bases from V and 8 bases from J, with 10 bases between. Germline CDR1 MNHEY, CDR2 SMNVEV (reference sequence). Here the CDR3 reads CASSLQQVYTIYF. The CDR3, as DNA: TGTGCCAGCAGTTTACAGCAGGTATACACCATATATTTT.

The rearrangement links TRBV4-3 to TRBJ2-2; TRBD2 agrees at 16 bases. Germline V gene lookup returns CDR1 LGHNA and CDR2 YSLEER. V lost 0 bases, J lost 7 bases, and 11 bases stayed unmatched. The CDR3 has 20 residues. CDR3 in amino acids: CASSQDWLAGTSGRGGELFF. Written as DNA, the CDR3 is TGCGCCAGCAGCCAAGATTGGCTGGCCGGGACTAGCGGGAGGGGCGGGGAGCTGTTTTTT.

V and J are TRBV15 and TRBJ1-4; D not resolved. The V end lost 0 bases, the J end lost 5 bases, and 4 bases lay between the germline ends. The germline gives CDR1 LNHNV, CDR2 YYDKDF (reference sequence). The CDR3 runs to 13 residues. Written as DNA, the CDR3 is TGTGCCACCAGCAGAGAGGAGAATGAAAAACTGTTTTTT. This gives the protein CATSREENEKLFF.

The chain is built from TRBV10-3 and TRBJ2-7; D is uncertain. The germline CDR1 and CDR2 sequences are ENHRY and SYGVKD. With 0 bases removed from V and 6 bases from J, the gap between germline ends came to 12 bases. This CDR3 has 14 residues. The CDR3 DNA sequence: TGTGCCATCAGTGAGTCCACTGAAACAATCGAGCAGTACTTC. Its protein is CAISESTETIEQYF.

A word on this clone: Other DNA sequences in the sample encode the same CDR3. The V gene is TRBV27, the J gene TRBJ2-5, with D possibly matching TRBD1 (6 bases). This CDR3 has 13 residues. Trimming cost V 4 bases and J 2 bases, with 8 bases left between them. Germline values: CDR1 MNHEY, CDR2 SMNVEV (reference sequence). The CDR3 spells CASSSDSQETQYF. The CDR3 DNA is TGTGCCAGCAGTTCGGACAGTCAAGAGACCCAGTACTTC.